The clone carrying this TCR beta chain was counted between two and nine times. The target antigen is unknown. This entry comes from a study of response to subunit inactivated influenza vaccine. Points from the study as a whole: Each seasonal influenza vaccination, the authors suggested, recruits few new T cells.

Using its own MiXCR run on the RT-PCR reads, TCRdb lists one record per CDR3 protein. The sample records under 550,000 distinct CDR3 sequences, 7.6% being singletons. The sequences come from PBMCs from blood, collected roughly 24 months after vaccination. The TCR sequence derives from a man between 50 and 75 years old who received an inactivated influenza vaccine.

The CDR3 DNA reads as TGTGCCAGCAGTCCCGGACATACGCAGTATTTT. Translated, it gives CASSPGHTQYF. The chain joins TRBV6-5 to TRBJ2-3; no clear D. CDR3 length: 11 residues. Looked up from germline, CDR1 is MNHEY and CDR2 is SVGAGI. V dropped 5 bases and J dropped 7 bases, with 7 bases sitting between them.